This T cell receptor (beta chain) is from a study of blood T cell repertoires in COVID-19. On the study more broadly: The United States, Italy and Spain were the sources of the acute and convalescent COVID-19 samples. In each case, the material was cDNA or gDNA derived from T cells, B-cell-depleted T cells, or PBMCs.

Original methodology: It was from reference gene primer amplification that nucleated cell counts were estimated. Sequenced by immunoSEQ multiplex PCR; TCRdb stores in-frame clones only, minus some. V and J calls plus clone size are reproduced from that table; the DNA served to infer D and trimming. The table shows roughly 450,000 clones, with around 90% occurring only once. The recovered donors of Cohort 3 showed two negative PCRs, clearance, or symptom resolution. V dropped 3 bases and J dropped 7 bases, with 12 bases sitting between them. Per the germline V gene, CDR1 is SNHLY and CDR2 is FYNNEI. CDR3 length: 13 residues. This clone has only a few counts.

The TCR comes from a man between 18 and 29 years old who had recovered from COVID-19. The sequenced sample consisted of PBMCs or T cells enriched from blood (not recorded which). The J gene is TRBJ1-2, the V gene TRBV2; the D is unclear. Written as DNA, the CDR3 is TGTGCCAGCAGTGACTGGGCAGTTGGTGGCTACACCTTC. Translation: CASSDWAVGGYTF.